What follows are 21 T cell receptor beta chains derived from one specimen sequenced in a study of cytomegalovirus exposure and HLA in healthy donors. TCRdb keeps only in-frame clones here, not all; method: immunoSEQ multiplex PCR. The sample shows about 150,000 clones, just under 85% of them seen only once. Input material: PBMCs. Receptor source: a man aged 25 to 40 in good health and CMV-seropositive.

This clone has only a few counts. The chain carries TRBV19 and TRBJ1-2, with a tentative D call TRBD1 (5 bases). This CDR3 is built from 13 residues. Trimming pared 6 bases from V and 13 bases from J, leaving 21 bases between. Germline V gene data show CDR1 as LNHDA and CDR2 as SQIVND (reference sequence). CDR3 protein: CASSDRTTMVFTF. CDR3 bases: TGTGCCAGTAGCGACAGAACCACTATGGTTTTCACCTTC. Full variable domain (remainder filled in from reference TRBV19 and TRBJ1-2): DGGITQSPKYLFRKEGQNVTLSCEQNLNHDAMYWYRQDPGQGLRLIYYSQIVNDFQKGDIAEGYSVSREKKESFPLTVTSAQKNPTAFYLCASSDRTTMVFTFGSGTRLTVV.

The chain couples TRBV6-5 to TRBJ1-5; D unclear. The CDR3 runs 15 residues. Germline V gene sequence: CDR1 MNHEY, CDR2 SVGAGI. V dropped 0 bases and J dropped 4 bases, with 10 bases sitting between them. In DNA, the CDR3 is TGTGCCAGCAGTTACTCGAGGGTGGGTAATCAGCCCCAGCATTTT. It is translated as CASSYSRVGNQPQHF.

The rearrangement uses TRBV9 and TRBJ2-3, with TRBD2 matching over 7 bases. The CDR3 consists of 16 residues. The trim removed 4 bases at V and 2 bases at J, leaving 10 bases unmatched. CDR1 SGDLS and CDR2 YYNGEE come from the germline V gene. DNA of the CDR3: TGTGCCAGCAGCCCCCGGGTGGGAGGGCCCACAGATACGCAGTATTTT. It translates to CASSPRVGGPTDTQYF.

The chain's CDR3 is CASSSRLKDSNQPQHF. Written as DNA, the CDR3 is TGTGCCAGCAGTTCTCGACTGAAGGATAGCAATCAGCCCCAGCATTTT. This chain uses TRBV7-4 with TRBJ1-5; D is uncertain. Trimming took off 6 bases at V and 0 bases at J, with 15 bases between the two ends. CDR1 is SGHVT, CDR2 SQSDAQ, per germline. The CDR3 consists of 16 residues.

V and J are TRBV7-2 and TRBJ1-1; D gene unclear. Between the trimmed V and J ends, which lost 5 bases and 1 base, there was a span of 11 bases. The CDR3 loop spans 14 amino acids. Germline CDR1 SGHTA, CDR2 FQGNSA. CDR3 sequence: CASSPESWNTEAFF. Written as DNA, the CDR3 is TGTGCCAGCAGCCCCGAGAGCTGGAACACTGAAGCTTTCTTT.

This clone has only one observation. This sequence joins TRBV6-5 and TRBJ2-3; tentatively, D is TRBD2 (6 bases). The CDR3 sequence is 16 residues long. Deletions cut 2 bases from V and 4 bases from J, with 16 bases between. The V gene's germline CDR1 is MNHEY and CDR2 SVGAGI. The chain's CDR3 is CASSYDSPRGADTQYF. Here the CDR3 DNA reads TGTGCCAGCAGTTACGATTCCCCACGCGGGGCAGATACGCAGTATTTT.

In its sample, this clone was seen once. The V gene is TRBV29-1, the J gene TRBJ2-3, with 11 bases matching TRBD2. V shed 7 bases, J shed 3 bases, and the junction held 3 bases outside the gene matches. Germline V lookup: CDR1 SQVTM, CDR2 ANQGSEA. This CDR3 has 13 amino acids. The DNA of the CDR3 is TGCAGCGCTCGGACTAGCGGGACAGATACGCAGTATTTT. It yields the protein CSARTSGTDTQYF.

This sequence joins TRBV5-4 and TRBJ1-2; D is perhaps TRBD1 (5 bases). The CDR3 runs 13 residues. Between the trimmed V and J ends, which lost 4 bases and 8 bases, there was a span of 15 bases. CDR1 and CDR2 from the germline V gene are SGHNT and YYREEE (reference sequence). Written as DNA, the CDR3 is TGTGCCAGCAGCCCTGGGGGGGTGGGAGGCTACACCTTC. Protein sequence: CASSPGGVGGYTF.

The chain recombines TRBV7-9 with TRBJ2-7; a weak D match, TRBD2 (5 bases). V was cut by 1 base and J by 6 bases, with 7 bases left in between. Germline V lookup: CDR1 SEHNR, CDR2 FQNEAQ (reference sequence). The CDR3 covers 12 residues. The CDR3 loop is CASSLERFEQYF. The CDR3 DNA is TGTGCCAGCAGCTTAGAGCGGTTCGAGCAGTACTTC.

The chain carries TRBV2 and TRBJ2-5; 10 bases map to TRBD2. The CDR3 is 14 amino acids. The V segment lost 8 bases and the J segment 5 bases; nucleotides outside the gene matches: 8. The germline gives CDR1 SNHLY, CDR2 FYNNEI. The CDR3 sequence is CASSASGSGETQYF. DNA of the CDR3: TGTGCCAGCTCGGCTAGCGGGAGTGGGGAGACCCAGTACTTC. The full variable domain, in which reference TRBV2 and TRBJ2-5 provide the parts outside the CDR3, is EPEVTQTPSHQVTQMGQEVILRCVPISNHLYFYWYRQILGQKVEFLVSFYNNEISEKSEIFDDQFSVERPDGSNFTLKIRSTKLEDSAMYFCASSASGSGETQYFGPGTRLLVL.

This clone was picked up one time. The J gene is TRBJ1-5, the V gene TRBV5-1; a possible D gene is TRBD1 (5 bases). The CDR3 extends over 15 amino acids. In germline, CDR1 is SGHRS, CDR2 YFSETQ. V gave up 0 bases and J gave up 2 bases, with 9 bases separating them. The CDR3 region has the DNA TGCGCCAGCAGCTTGGGGGGGGTTGGCAATCAGCCCCAGCATTTT. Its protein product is CASSLGGVGNQPQHF.

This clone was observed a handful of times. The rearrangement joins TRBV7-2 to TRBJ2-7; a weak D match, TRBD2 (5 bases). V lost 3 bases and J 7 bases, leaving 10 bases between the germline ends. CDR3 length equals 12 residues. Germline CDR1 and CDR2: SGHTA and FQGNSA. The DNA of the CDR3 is TGTGCCAGCAGCTTCGGGATAGGAGAGCAGTACTTC. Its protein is CASSFGIGEQYF.

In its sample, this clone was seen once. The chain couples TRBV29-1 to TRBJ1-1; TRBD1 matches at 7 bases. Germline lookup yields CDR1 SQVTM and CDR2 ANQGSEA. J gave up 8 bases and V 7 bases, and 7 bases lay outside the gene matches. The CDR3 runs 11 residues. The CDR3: CSGVPDREAFF. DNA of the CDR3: TGCAGCGGGGTACCGGACAGGGAAGCTTTCTTT.

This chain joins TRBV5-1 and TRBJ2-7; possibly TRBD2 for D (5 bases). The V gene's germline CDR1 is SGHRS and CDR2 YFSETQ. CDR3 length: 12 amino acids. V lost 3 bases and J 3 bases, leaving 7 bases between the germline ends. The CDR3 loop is CASSYGGYEQYF. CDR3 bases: TGCGCCAGCAGCTACGGAGGCTACGAGCAGTACTTC.

CDR3 residues: CASSQGIFSGPDTEAFF. The CDR3 bases are TGCGCCAGCAGCCAAGGCATATTCTCAGGGCCCGACACTGAAGCTTTCTTT. The chain joins TRBV4-1 to TRBJ1-1; TRBD1 might be the D (5 bases). Germline V CDR1 and CDR2: MGHRA, YSYEKL. V lost 1 base and J lost 3, with 18 bases in between. The CDR3 contains 17 residues.

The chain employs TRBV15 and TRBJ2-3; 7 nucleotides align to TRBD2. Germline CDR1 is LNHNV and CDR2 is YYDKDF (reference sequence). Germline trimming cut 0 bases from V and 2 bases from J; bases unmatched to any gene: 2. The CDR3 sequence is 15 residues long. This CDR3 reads CATSREAGPTDTQYF. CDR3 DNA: TGTGCCACCAGCAGAGAAGCGGGGCCCACAGATACGCAGTATTTT. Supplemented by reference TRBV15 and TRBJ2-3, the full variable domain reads DAMVIQNPRYQVTQFGKPVTLSCSQTLNHNVMYWYQQKSSQAPKLLFHYYDKDFNNEADTPDNFQSRRPNTSFCFLDIRSPGLGDTAMYLCATSREAGPTDTQYFGPGTRLTVL.

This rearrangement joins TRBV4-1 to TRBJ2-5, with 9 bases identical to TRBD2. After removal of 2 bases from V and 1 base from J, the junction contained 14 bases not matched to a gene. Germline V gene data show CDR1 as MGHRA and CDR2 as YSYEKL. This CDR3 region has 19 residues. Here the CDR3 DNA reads TGCGCCAGCAGCCAAAAGCCCGCGACTAGCGGAGGGGTCCAAGAGACCCAGTACTTC. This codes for CASSQKPATSGGVQETQYF.

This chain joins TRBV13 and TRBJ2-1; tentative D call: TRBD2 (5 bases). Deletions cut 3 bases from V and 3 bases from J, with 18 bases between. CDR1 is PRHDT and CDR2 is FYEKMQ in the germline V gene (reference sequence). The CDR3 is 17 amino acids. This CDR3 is CASSLESGETLYNEQFF. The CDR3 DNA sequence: TGTGCCAGCAGCTTGGAGAGTGGGGAGACCCTCTACAATGAGCAGTTCTTC. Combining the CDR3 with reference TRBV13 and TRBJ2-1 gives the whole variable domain AAGVIQSPRHLIKEKRETATLKCYPIPRHDTVYWYQQGPGQDPQFLISFYEKMQSDKGSIPDRFSAQQFSDYHSELNMSSLELGDSALYFCASSLESGETLYNEQFFGPGTRLTVL.

CDR3 sequence: CASSSGTPYEQYF. The CDR3 DNA follows: TGTGCCAGCAGTTCAGGGACTCCCTACGAGCAGTACTTC. The chain is built from TRBV6-5 and TRBJ2-7; possible D gene TRBD2, 6 bases. In germline, CDR1 is MNHEY, CDR2 SVGAGI. The CDR3 has 13 residues. V was shortened by 4 bases and J by 2 bases, with 9 bases between the two germline ends.

CDR3 amino acids: CAIRVDRGHTGELFF. The CDR3 DNA reads TGTGCCATCAGGGTGGACAGGGGGCACACCGGGGAGCTGTTTTTT. The chain uses TRBV10-3 and TRBJ2-2, with 11 bases aligning to TRBD1. Trimming at V came to 6 bases and at J to 3 bases, leaving 3 bases not matched to a gene. The CDR3 sequence is 15 residues long. From germline, CDR1 is ENHRY and CDR2 SYGVKD.

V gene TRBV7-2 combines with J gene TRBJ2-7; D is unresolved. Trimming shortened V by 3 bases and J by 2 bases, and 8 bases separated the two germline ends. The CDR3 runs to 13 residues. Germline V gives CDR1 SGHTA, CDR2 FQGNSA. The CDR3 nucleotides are TGTGCCAGCAGCTTTGGCGCGGCCTACGAGCAGTACTTC. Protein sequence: CASSFGAAYEQYF.